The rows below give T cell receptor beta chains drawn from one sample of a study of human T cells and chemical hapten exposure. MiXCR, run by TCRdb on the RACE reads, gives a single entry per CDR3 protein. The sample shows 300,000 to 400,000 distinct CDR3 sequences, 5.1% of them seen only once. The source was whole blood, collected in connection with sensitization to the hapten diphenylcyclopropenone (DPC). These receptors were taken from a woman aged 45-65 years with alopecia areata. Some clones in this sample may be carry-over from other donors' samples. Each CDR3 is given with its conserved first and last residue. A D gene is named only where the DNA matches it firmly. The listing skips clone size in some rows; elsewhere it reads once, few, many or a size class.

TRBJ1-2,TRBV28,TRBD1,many,TGTGCCAGCAGTTTATCGGACAGGGGAGAAGGTGGCTACACCTTC,CASSLSDRGEGGYTF
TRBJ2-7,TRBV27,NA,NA,TGTGCCAGCAGTTTTAGGGAGAGCTACGAGCAGTACTTC,CASSFRESYEQYF
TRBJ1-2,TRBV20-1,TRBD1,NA,TGCAGTGCTAGGGAGACAGGGACACAGTTCTATGGCTACACCTTC,CSARETGTQFYGYTF
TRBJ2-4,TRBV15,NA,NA,TGTGCCATCAGCGCAGCTCTAGCCAAAAACATTCAGTACTTC,CAISAALAKNIQYF
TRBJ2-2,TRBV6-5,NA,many,TGTGCCAGCTCTACTAGCCCCAACACCGGGGAGCTGTTTTTT,CASSTSPNTGELFF
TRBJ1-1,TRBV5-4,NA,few,TGTGCCAGCAGCGAGGGAATGGGGACTGAAGCTTTCTTT,CASSEGMGTEAFF
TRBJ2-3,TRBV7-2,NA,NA,TGTGCCAGCAGCGACAACCTGGCTAGCACAGATACGCAGTATTTT,CASSDNLASTDTQYF
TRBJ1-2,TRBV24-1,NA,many,TGTGCCACCAGTGACAGGGGATCTAACTATGGCTACACCTTC,CATSDRGSNYGYTF
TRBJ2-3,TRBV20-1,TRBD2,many,TGCAGTGTAACACCCCTTCGCCGGGGGGGAGGGACAGATACGCAGTATTTT,CSVTPLRRGGGTDTQYF
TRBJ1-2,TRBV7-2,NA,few,TGTGCCAGCAGCTTTGGCAGGGACTTATATGGCTACACCTTC,CASSFGRDLYGYTF
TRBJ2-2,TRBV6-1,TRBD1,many,TGTGCCAGCAGCCATCGGAACTCGGGGGACAGGGTCACCGGGGAGCTGTTTTTT,CASSHRNSGDRVTGELFF
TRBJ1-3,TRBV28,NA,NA,TGTGCCAGCAGTTTCATCAGCCCTGGCTCTGGAAACACCATATATTTT,CASSFISPGSGNTIYF
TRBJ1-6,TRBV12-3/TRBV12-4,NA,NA,TGTGCCAGCAGATTCGATGCGGGGAATTCACCCCTCCACTTT,CASRFDAGNSPLHF
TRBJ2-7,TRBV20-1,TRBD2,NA,TGCAGTGCTGGGACTAGCGGGAGGTACGAGCAGTACTTC,CSAGTSGRYEQYF
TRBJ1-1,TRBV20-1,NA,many,TGCAGTGCTAGAGGTGCGCCGGGCAGGGAAACTGAAGCTTTCTTT,CSARGAPGRETEAFF
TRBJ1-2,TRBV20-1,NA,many,TGCAGTGCCCCCCCGTACGGGAGAGACTCATCGGGCTACACCTTC,CSAPPYGRDSSGYTF
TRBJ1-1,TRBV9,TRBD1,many,TGTGCCAGCAGCGTAGCCCCGACAGGGAGGACTGAAGCTTTCTTT,CASSVAPTGRTEAFF
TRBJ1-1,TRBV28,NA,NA,TGTGCCAGCAGAGAGAGACAGGCAACCTTCAATGCGCCTTTCTTT,CASRERQATFNAPFF
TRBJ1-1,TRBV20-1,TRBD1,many,TGCAGTGCGAACAGGGGAGACACTGAAGCTTTCTTT,CSANRGDTEAFF